This is a list of T cell receptor beta chains from one sample in a study of blood T cell repertoires in COVID-19. This table comes from immunoSEQ multiplex PCR, and its TCRdb copy is limited to in-frame clones, with some not included. This table holds over 85,000 clones, 70% to 90% found once. The specimen was peripheral blood. All receptors derive from a human donor in a cohort sampled during active COVID-19. CDR3s include the opening cysteine and the closing phenylalanine or tryptophan. A D gene is named only where the DNA matches it firmly.

TRBD1 | TRBJ1-2 | TRBV13 | 15 | CASSPGQGENYGYTF
. | TRBJ1-1 | TRBV28 | 13 | CASSFLPNTEAFF
TRBD1 | TRBJ1-3 | TRBV4-1 | 16 | CASSHGTGTSGNTIYF
. | TRBJ2-7 | TRBV29-1 | 14 | CSVISGLSSYEQYF
. | TRBJ1-3 | TRBV7-9 | 17 | CASSLAAAYYSGNTIYF
. | TRBJ2-2 | TRBV30 | 11 | CAWTFTGELFF
. | TRBJ1-1 | TRBV6-5 | 14 | CASSLGRGNTEAFF
TRBD2 | TRBJ2-1 | TRBV9 | 15 | CASSVGTSGRHEQFF
TRBD1 | TRBJ1-1 | TRBV25-1 | 15 | CASRSTSTGRAEAFF
. | TRBJ1-4 | TRBV2 | 17 | CASSEALLTFTNEKLFF
TRBD1 | TRBJ2-7 | TRBV11-2 | 14 | CASSSGTGLYEQYF
. | TRBJ2-1 | TRBV7-3 | 13 | CASSTNLGNEQFF
TRBD2 | TRBJ2-5 | TRBV7-8 | 15 | CASRDAQRGQETQYF
TRBD2 | TRBJ2-3 | TRBV28 | 16 | CASSSPTAGSTDTQYF
TRBD1 | TRBJ1-3 | TRBV3-1/TRBV3-2 | 11 | CASSHLGGLAF
. | TRBJ1-1 | TRBV12-3/TRBV12-4 | 13 | CASSRRGNTEAFF
. | TRBJ1-4 | TRBV7-9 | 13 | CASTIHGDEKLFF
TRBD1 | TRBJ2-7 | TRBV4-1 | 14 | CASSPGTGTYEQYF
TRBD1 | TRBJ2-3 | TRBV19 | 15 | CASTTRQGVTDTQYF
. | TRBJ1-6 | TRBV7-9 | 14 | CASSLEQGRSPLHF
TRBD2 | TRBJ2-1 | TRBV5-1 | 16 | CASSLAGASGGTEQFF
. | TRBJ1-5 | TRBV19 | 15 | CASSIGRGGNQPQHF
. | TRBJ1-6 | TRBV6-5 | 15 | CASSYSNKHNSPLHF
TRBD1 | TRBJ1-1 | TRBV3-1/TRBV3-2 | 14 | CASSPGQGDSEAFF
. | TRBJ2-7 | TRBV3-1/TRBV3-2 | 19 | CASSHPKGEDHDKHHEQYF
TRBD1 | TRBJ1-5 | TRBV5-5 | 18 | CASSLTLRDRGVRQPQHF
. | TRBJ1-1 | TRBV29-1 | 18 | CSVVGRAEQDNMNTEAFF
TRBD1 | TRBJ1-5 | TRBV28 | 16 | CASSSTGERSNQPQHF
. | TRBJ2-1 | TRBV5-1 | 14 | CASSLATANNEQFF